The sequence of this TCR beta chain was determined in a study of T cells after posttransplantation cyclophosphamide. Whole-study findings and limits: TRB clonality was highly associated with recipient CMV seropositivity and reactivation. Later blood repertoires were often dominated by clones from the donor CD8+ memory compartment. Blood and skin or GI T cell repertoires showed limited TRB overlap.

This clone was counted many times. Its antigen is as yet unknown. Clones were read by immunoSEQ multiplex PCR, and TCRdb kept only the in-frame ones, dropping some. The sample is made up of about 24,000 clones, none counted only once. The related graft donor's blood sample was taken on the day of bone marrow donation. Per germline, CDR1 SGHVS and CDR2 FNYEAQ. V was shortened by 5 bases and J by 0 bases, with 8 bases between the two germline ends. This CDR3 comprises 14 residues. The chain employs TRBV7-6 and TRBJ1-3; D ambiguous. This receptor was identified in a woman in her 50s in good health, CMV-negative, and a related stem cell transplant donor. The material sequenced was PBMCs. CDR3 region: CASSPHNSGNTIYF. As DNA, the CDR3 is TGTGCCAGCAGCCCACACAACTCTGGAAACACCATATATTTT.